The 23 T cell receptor beta chains given below trace back to one sample, sequenced in a study of CD8+CD57+ T cells in acquired aplastic anemia (dated by TCRdb to 2016 to 2018). TCRdb shows the sequencer as Illumina HiSeq 2000. Profiling of TCR beta VDJ combinations and CDR3 sequences used genomic DNA as the template. TCRdb cleaned the public reads at Q25 with fastp, built clones with MiXCR and kept in-frame beta chains. Rows with a matching CDR3 protein are joined into one entry that keeps the most common DNA and genes. For this sample there are about 40,000 distinct CDR3 sequences; roughly three fifths appear just once. The biggest ten clones account for 59% of the sample. Patients chosen for sequencing had shown expansion of CD8+CD57+ cells by flow cytometry. Input material: sorted CD4+, CD8+, or CD8+CD57+ T cells (not recorded which) from PBMCs. These receptors originate from a human donor with aplastic anemia.

The CDR3 sequence: CASSEPTGKAGEQYF. CDR3 sequence (DNA): TGTGCCAGCAGTGAACCGACGGGGAAGGCTGGCGAGCAGTACTTC. The rearrangement links TRBV25-1 to TRBJ2-7; possibly TRBD2 for D (5 bases). Trimming shortened V by 2 bases and J by 6 bases, and 17 bases separated the two germline ends. CDR1 MGHDK and CDR2 SYGVNS come from the germline V gene. CDR3 length: 15 residues.

J is TRBJ2-7 and V is TRBV7-2, with 10 positions matching TRBD1. Germline CDR1 and CDR2: SGHTA and FQGNSA. V shed 4 bases, J shed 5 bases, and the junction held 2 bases outside the gene matches. There are 13 residues in the CDR3. The CDR3 DNA reads TGTGCCAGCAGCTGGGACAGGGGCGACGAGCAGTACTTC. As protein: CASSWDRGDEQYF.

This clonotype has a single count. The chain uses TRBV6-1 and TRBJ1-1, with D possibly TRBD1 on 6 matching bases. Germline CDR1 MNHNS, CDR2 SASEGT. V gave up 10 bases and J gave up 0 bases, with 9 bases separating them. This CDR3 is 12 amino acids long. The CDR3 nucleotides read TGTGCCATCGGACAGCTGAACACTGAAGCTTTCTTT. It translates to CAIGQLNTEAFF.

Details on this clonotype: The CDR3 carries no conserved terminal phenylalanine or tryptophan, so it likely arises from a read error. The chain recombines TRBV7-8 with TRBJ2-7; D might be TRBD1 (7 bases). The CDR3 totals 14 residues. Germline CDR1 is SGHVS and CDR2 is FQNEAQ. Trimming left V 4 bases short and J 5 bases short, with 15 bases between. CDR3 in DNA: TGTGCCAGCAGCTACGCGGGACAGTTCGACGAGCAGTACTCC. This sequence encodes CASSYAGQFDEQYS.

The rearrangement joins TRBV29-1 to TRBJ2-1; 10 bases are a match to TRBD2. V shed 7 bases and J 8 bases; nucleotides not matched to a gene: 14. The CDR3 has 15 amino acids. Germline CDR1 and CDR2: SQVTM and ANQGSEA. The CDR3 DNA is TGCAGCGCTAGGAGGGGGCTAGCGGGGGTCGATGAGCAGTTCTTC. This encodes CSARRGLAGVDEQFF.

This clonotype showed up many times. The genes are TRBV19 and TRBJ1-4, with D uncertain. The CDR3 consists of 15 residues. Trimming took 6 bases from V and 12 from J, leaving 23 bases between them. CDR1 and CDR2 from the germline V gene are LNHDA and SQIVND (reference sequence). CDR3 sequence: CASRARGGPRNELFF. The CDR3 DNA is TGTGCCAGTAGAGCCCGCGGAGGGCCGAGAAACGAACTGTTTTTT. Variable domain in full (rest from reference TRBV19 and TRBJ1-4): DGGITQSPKYLFRKEGQNVTLSCEQNLNHDAMYWYRQDPGQGLRLIYYSQIVNDFQKGDIAEGYSVSREKKESFPLTVTSAQKNPTAFYLCASRARGGPRNELFFGSGTQLSVL.

This clonotype showed up many times. V gene TRBV11-2 combines with J gene TRBJ2-7; TRBD2 matches at 9 bases. The V gene end was trimmed by 5 bases and the J gene end by 8 bases; junction bases not matched to a gene: 10. The length of the CDR3 is 14 residues. Germline CDR1 is SGHAT and CDR2 is FQNNGV. CDR3 in DNA: TGTGCCAGCAGCGGTAGCGGGGGCGGAGGGCAGCAGTACTTC. This encodes CASSGSGGGGQQYF.

This clonotype has ten or more counts. This rearrangement joins TRBV7-3 to TRBJ2-7, with D possibly TRBD1 on 5 matching bases. In germline, CDR1 is SGHTA, CDR2 FQGTGA. The CDR3 has 13 residues. Trimming shortened V by 3 bases and J by 6 bases, and 12 bases separated the two germline ends. CDR3 nucleotide sequence: TGTGCCAGCAGCTTTGTCCCAGGGCGCGAGCAGTACTTC. Protein product: CASSFVPGREQYF.

CDR3 nucleotide sequence: TGTGCCAGCACCGGCGGGACAGCCGAGACCCAGTACTTC. Protein sequence: CASTGGTAETQYF. The chain carries TRBV2 and TRBJ2-5; D perhaps matches TRBD1 (7 bases). The ends were cut back, 7 bases at V and 5 bases at J, with 14 bases in the middle. Germline-derived CDR1 and CDR2 are SNHLY and FYNNEI. This CDR3 comprises 13 residues.

J is TRBJ2-5 and V is TRBV9; D is unresolved. The ends were cut back, 0 bases at V and 8 bases at J, with 11 bases in the middle. This CDR3 is 13 amino acids long. The V gene's germline CDR1 is SGDLS and CDR2 YYNGEE. The CDR3 spells CASSVVEIATQYF. The CDR3 DNA sequence: TGTGCCAGCAGCGTAGTAGAGATCGCCACCCAGTACTTC.

Points on this clonotype: Compared with germline, one end of the junction differs, possibly owing to a read error. The chain joins TRBV7-9 to TRBJ2-5; D may be TRBD2 (5 bases). This CDR3 has 13 amino acids. Germline CDR1 and CDR2: SEHNR and FQNEAQ (reference sequence). In nucleotides, the CDR3 is TGTGCCAGCAGCCTAGCTTTCCAAGAGACCCAGTACTTC. Translating it yields CASSLAFQETQYF.

V and J are TRBV10-1 and TRBJ2-7; D unclear. CDR1 and CDR2 from the germline V gene are WNHNN and SYGVQD (reference sequence). The length of the CDR3 is 13 residues. V was pared by 3 bases and J by 2 bases, with 8 bases between. CDR3 nucleotides: TGCGCCAGCAGTGAAGCAACAGCCTACGAGCAGTACTTC. This translates into CASSEATAYEQYF.

This clonotype was seen a single time. The chain joins TRBV9 to TRBJ2-2; 8 bases are shared with TRBD1. The germline V gene encodes CDR1 SGDLS and CDR2 YYNGEE. The CDR3 totals 14 residues. The V and J ends lost 2 bases and 5 bases, in that order; junction bases with no gene match: 2. The CDR3 loop is CASSVTGVTGELFF. The CDR3 DNA reads TGTGCCAGCAGCGTGACAGGGGTAACCGGGGAGCTGTTTTTT.

This clonotype was found a few times. The rearrangement uses TRBV2 and TRBJ2-2; 7 bases match TRBD2. The CDR3 consists of 15 residues. The germline V gene encodes CDR1 SNHLY and CDR2 FYNNEI. J was trimmed by 0 bases and V by 2 bases; bases with no gene match: 0. The CDR3 nucleotides are TGTGCCAGCAGTGAACGGGAGGCGAACACCGGGGAGCTGTTTTTT. This sequence encodes CASSEREANTGELFF.

This clonotype was seen many times. This chain uses TRBV2 with TRBJ2-7; D is undetermined. This CDR3 region has 13 residues. Germline V gene data show CDR1 as SNHLY and CDR2 as FYNNEI. Trimming shortened V by 7 bases and J by 2 bases, and 12 bases separated the two germline ends. This CDR3 reads CASTIQSTYEQYF. The CDR3 DNA follows: TGTGCCAGCACCATTCAGAGCACCTACGAGCAGTACTTC.

The gene calls are TRBV2 and TRBJ2-7; no clear D gene. The CDR3 consists of 13 residues. V was trimmed by 1 base and J by 2 bases, leaving 6 bases between them. Germline CDR1 reads SNHLY; CDR2 reads FYNNEI. DNA for the CDR3: TGTGCCAGCAGTGAAGGAGCCCCCTACGAGCAGTACTTC. Its protein product is CASSEGAPYEQYF.

This clonotype occurred a few times. The V call is TRBV2, the J call TRBJ2-3; D uncertain. The CDR3 has 15 residues. CDR1 is SNHLY, CDR2 FYNNEI, per germline. Trimming took 8 bases from V and 0 from J, leaving 15 bases between them. In nucleotides, the CDR3 is TGTGCCAGCGGCCTCCAGGCTGTGAGCACAGATACGCAGTATTTT. This gives the protein CASGLQAVSTDTQYF.

This clonotype was found a few times. This may be a read error: a much more frequent sequence differs by one nucleotide. The V and J genes are TRBV9 and TRBJ2-7; the D gene is possibly TRBD2 (6 bases). CDR1 SGDLS and CDR2 YYNGEE come from the germline V gene. With 7 bases removed from V and 0 bases from J, the gap between germline ends came to 14 bases. The CDR3 is 14 residues long. The CDR3 loop is CASGPAGNSYEQYF. The DNA of the CDR3 is TGTGCCAGCGGCCCAGCGGGTAACTCCTACGAGCAGTACTTC.

V is TRBV27 and J is TRBJ1-5; D gene uncertain. The CDR3 extends over 13 amino acids. Trimming removed 2 bases at V and 6 bases at J, with 8 bases between. Germline values: CDR1 MNHEY, CDR2 SMNVEV (reference sequence). The CDR3 DNA sequence: TGTGCCAGCAGTTTAGGTCTTAGTCAGCCCCAGCATTTT. This translates into CASSLGLSQPQHF.

This clonotype came up many times. The chain employs TRBV27 and TRBJ2-7; 10 bases are a match to TRBD1. Trimming took 5 bases from V and 2 from J; bases not matched to a gene: 9. The V gene's germline CDR1 is MNHEY and CDR2 SMNVEV (reference sequence). This CDR3 has 16 amino acids. CDR3: CASSILDRGIPYEQYF. CDR3 nucleotide sequence: TGTGCCAGCAGTATCTTGGACAGGGGGATCCCCTACGAGCAGTACTTC.

The chain combines TRBV24-1 with TRBJ2-3; D remains ambiguous. The V end lost 6 bases, the J end lost 5 bases, and 5 bases lay between the germline ends. CDR3 length: 11 residues. CDR1 and CDR2 from the germline V gene are KGHDR and SFDVKD. For the CDR3, the DNA is TGTGCCACCAGTAGTCTAGATACGCAGTATTTT. Amino acid sequence: CATSSLDTQYF.

This clonotype was picked up many times. This chain connects TRBV19 to TRBJ1-2, with TRBD1 matching over 8 bases. This CDR3 spans 13 amino acids. Trimming at V came to 4 bases and at J to 6 bases, leaving 4 bases not matched to a gene. Germline V gives CDR1 LNHDA, CDR2 SQIVND (reference sequence). Written as DNA, the CDR3 is TGTGCCAGTAGTACGGACAGGGAGGATGGCTACACCTTC. As protein: CASSTDREDGYTF.

The gene calls are TRBV25-1 and TRBJ1-3; TRBD1 might be the D (6 bases). The CDR3 runs to 14 residues. V lost 1 base to trimming and J lost 5 bases, with 9 bases between them. Germline V gives CDR1 MGHDK, CDR2 SYGVNS. In DNA form, the CDR3 reads TGTGCCAGCAGTGAATCCGGGGGGCGAAACACCATATATTTT. Its protein product is CASSESGGRNTIYF. Full variable domain (missing parts from reference TRBV25-1 and TRBJ1-3): EADIYQTPRYLVIGTGKKITLECSQTMGHDKMYWYQQDPGMELHLIHYSYGVNSTEKGDLSSESTVSRIRTEHFPLTLESARPSHTSQYLCASSESGGRNTIYFGEGSWLTVV.